Below, 23 T cell receptor beta chains from the same sample are listed, as sequenced in a study of blood T cell repertoires in COVID-19 (dated by TCRdb to the early 2020s). Library preparation was by the immunoSEQ multiplex PCR assay. TCRdb re-hosts the immuneACCESS table, in-frame sequences only. Its copies lack some clones; in the studies checked, an unresolved V gene accounts for under half of them, and the cause for the rest is not known. This sample holds about 95,000 clones; around 87% were observed only once. The ten biggest clones cover approximately 18% of the sample. The sequenced material came from peripheral blood. The receptors were gathered from a human donor in a cohort sampled during active COVID-19.

The CDR3 sequence is CASSRGTMASYEQYF. In DNA form, the CDR3 reads TGTGCCAGCAGTAGAGGGACTATGGCCTCCTACGAGCAGTACTTC. The chain couples TRBV6-2 or TRBV6-3 to TRBJ2-7; 7 positions match TRBD2. There are 15 residues in the CDR3. V trimming: 5 bases; J trimming: 0 bases; junction bases outside the gene matches: 7. Germline V CDR1 and CDR2: MNHEY, SVGEGT.

This chain links TRBV10-3 with TRBJ2-2, with TRBD1 identical over 9 bases. Per germline, CDR1 ENHRY and CDR2 SYGVKD. The trim removed 4 bases at V and 8 bases at J, leaving 11 bases unmatched. This CDR3 has 16 residues. The CDR3 sequence is CAISGTGGAGPGELFF. CDR3 sequence (DNA): TGTGCCATCAGTGGAACAGGGGGCGCCGGGCCTGGGGAGCTGTTTTTT.

The chain uses TRBV6-5 and TRBJ2-1; 8 nucleotides line up with TRBD2. CDR1 MNHEY and CDR2 SVGAGI come from the germline V gene. The CDR3 is 14 residues long. The V gene end was trimmed by 2 bases and the J gene end by 6 bases; junction bases not matched to a gene: 3. For the CDR3, the DNA is TGTGCCAGCAGTTACGCGGGGGGCTCCAATGAGCAGTTCTTC. This sequence encodes CASSYAGGSNEQFF.

This clone came up once. The rearrangement links TRBV9 to TRBJ2-7; the match to TRBD2 covers 7 bases. Germline lookup yields CDR1 SGDLS and CDR2 YYNGEE. Trimming at V came to 3 bases and at J to 0 bases, leaving 3 bases not matched to a gene. The CDR3 loop spans 14 amino acids. Here the CDR3 reads CASSEAGHSYEQYF. Written as DNA, the CDR3 is TGTGCCAGCAGCGAAGCGGGGCACTCCTACGAGCAGTACTTC.

The J gene is TRBJ1-4, the V gene TRBV5-1; D is unclear. V lost 3 bases and J lost 0, with 12 bases in between. CDR1 and CDR2 (germline): SGHRS, YFSETQ. This CDR3 spans 16 amino acids. CDR3 residues: CASSSRTGATNEKLFF. The CDR3, as DNA: TGCGCCAGCAGCTCTAGGACGGGAGCAACTAATGAAAAACTGTTTTTT.

The chain couples TRBV6-5 to TRBJ2-1, with 7 nucleotides matching TRBD1. This CDR3 region has 15 residues. The V and J ends lost 2 bases and 3 bases, in that order; junction bases with no gene match: 4. Germline V gene sequence: CDR1 MNHEY, CDR2 SVGAGI. The CDR3 DNA reads as TGTGCCAGCAGTTACCGGGACAGAGGCTACAATGAGCAGTTCTTC. It specifies CASSYRDRGYNEQFF.

The chain links TRBV21-1 to TRBJ1-1; the tabulated D call, TRBD1, remains unverified against the DNA. TRBV21-1 is shown as a pseudogene. CDR3 length: 13 residues. CDR3 sequence reads: CASSLTKNTEAFF. CDR3 bases: TGTGCCAGCAGTCTTACAAAAAACACTGAAGCTTTCTTT.

V usage is TRBV6-2 or TRBV6-3 and J usage is TRBJ2-1, with 13 bases fitting TRBD2. The CDR3 is 15 amino acids. Trimming took 6 bases from V and 6 from J; bases not matched to a gene: 5. The germline V gene encodes CDR1 MNHEY and CDR2 SVGEGT. As DNA, the CDR3 is TGTGCCAGCAGCCTCACTAGCGGGGGGGCCAATGAGCAGTTCTTC. Its translation is CASSLTSGGANEQFF.

This rearrangement joins TRBV7-9 to TRBJ1-2; D is ambiguous. The length of the CDR3 is 14 residues. The V end was cut by 1 base, the J end by 3 bases, with 9 bases between. CDR1 and CDR2 from the germline V gene are SEHNR and FQNEAQ (reference sequence). The CDR3 sequence is CASSLVGSHYGYTF. The CDR3 bases are TGTGCCAGCAGCTTAGTGGGTAGCCACTATGGCTACACCTTC.

This clone was counted only a few times. The chain links TRBV4-3 to TRBJ2-7; D not certain. V lost 0 bases and J 3 bases, leaving 12 bases between the germline ends. The V gene's germline CDR1 is LGHNA and CDR2 YSLEER. This CDR3 region has 15 residues. For the CDR3, the DNA is TGCGCCAGCAGCCAAGATAGACGGCAGGACTACGAGCAGTACTTC. It translates to CASSQDRRQDYEQYF.

This chain links TRBV15 with TRBJ1-4; D gene unclear. From germline, CDR1 is LNHNV and CDR2 YYDKDF (reference sequence). The CDR3 length is 14 residues. V dropped 3 bases and J dropped 8 bases, with 13 bases sitting between them. CDR3 coding DNA: TGTGCCACCAGCAGGGCCCCCGGGTACGAAAAACTGTTTTTT. The encoded protein is CATSRAPGYEKLFF.

The table lists this clone with a count of one. The gene calls are TRBV7-6 and TRBJ2-1, with D maybe TRBD1 (6 bases). Germline V CDR1 and CDR2: SGHVS, FNYEAQ. Deletions cut 5 bases from V and 0 bases from J, with 14 bases between. The CDR3 totals 16 residues. The CDR3 region is CASSRRTDFSYNEQFF. In nucleotides, the CDR3 is TGTGCCAGCAGCCGGAGGACAGATTTCTCCTACAATGAGCAGTTCTTC.

The V gene is TRBV11-2, the J gene TRBJ1-5, with 7 bases that match TRBD1. The CDR3 consists of 16 residues. Trimming cost V 5 bases and J 7 bases; bases outside gene matches: 14. The germline gives CDR1 SGHAT, CDR2 FQNNGV. CDR3 amino acids: CASSPNLQGLRQPQHF. The CDR3 DNA reads TGTGCCAGCAGCCCTAACCTACAGGGGCTCCGGCAGCCCCAGCATTTT.

The CDR3 coding sequence is TGCAGTGCTAGTCGTTTAGGGAGAATGGGAAACACCATATATTTT. Translation gives CSASRLGRMGNTIYF. V and J are TRBV20-1 and TRBJ1-3; no firm D call. This CDR3 region has 15 residues. From germline, CDR1 is DFQATT and CDR2 SNEGSKA (reference sequence). V shed 3 bases and J shed 4 bases, with 16 bases lying between them.

Points on this clone: The sample holds other DNA sequences that translate to the same CDR3. This chain connects TRBV6-5 to TRBJ2-1; 11 bases match TRBD2. J was trimmed by 9 bases and V by 4 bases; bases with no gene match: 5. Germline CDR1 and CDR2: MNHEY and SVGAGI. The CDR3 consists of 14 residues. The CDR3 region has the DNA TGTGCCAGCAGTTCGCTAGCGGGGGGAGGTGAGCAGTTCTTC. Protein: CASSSLAGGGEQFF.

The genes are TRBV4-1 and TRBJ1-1; 10 positions agree with TRBD1. In germline, CDR1 is MGHRA, CDR2 YSYEKL. This CDR3 is built from 14 residues. V trimming: 10 bases; J trimming: 6 bases; junction bases outside the gene matches: 11. CDR3 bases: TGCGCCACACGATCGACAGGGGGCCGTCCTGAAGCTTTCTTT. Its translation is CATRSTGGRPEAFF.

V and J are TRBV12-5 and TRBJ2-1, with 9 bases fitting TRBD1. CDR1 is LGHNT and CDR2 is FRNRAP in the germline V gene. This CDR3 spans 12 amino acids. V shed 6 bases, J shed 10 bases, and the junction held 4 bases outside the gene matches. For the CDR3, the DNA is TGTGCTAGTGGGTGGACAGGGGACGAGCAGTTCTTC. It specifies CASGWTGDEQFF.

The genes are TRBV5-1 and TRBJ2-7, with 12 bases aligning to TRBD2. V lost 4 bases to trimming and J lost 1 base; unmatched junction nucleotides: 9. This CDR3 comprises 17 residues. The germline V gene has CDR1 SGHRS and CDR2 YFSETQ. CDR3 nucleotide sequence: TGCGCCAGCAGCCTAAACGGACTAGCGGGGAAGTCCTACGAGCAGTACTTC. This gives the protein CASSLNGLAGKSYEQYF.

The rearrangement uses TRBV7-2 and TRBJ2-2; weak D call: TRBD2 (6 bases). Germline lookup yields CDR1 SGHTA and CDR2 FQGNSA. V was trimmed by 1 base and J by 3 bases, leaving 12 bases between them. There are 16 residues in the CDR3. The CDR3 nucleotides read TGTGCCAGCAGCTTAGTAGGAGGGGTGGACACCGGGGAGCTGTTTTTT. It translates to CASSLVGGVDTGELFF. The whole variable domain, filled in from reference TRBV7-2 and TRBJ2-2, reads GAGVSQSPSNKVTEKGKDVELRCDPISGHTALYWYRQSLGQGLEFLIYFQGNSAPDKSGLPSDRFSAERTGGSVSTLTIQRTQQEDSAVYLCASSLVGGVDTGELFFGEGSRLTVL.

In this sample, this clone turned up once. The J gene is TRBJ2-3, the V gene TRBV7-9; no clear D. This CDR3 contains 12 residues. V was shortened by 7 bases and J by 4 bases, with 9 bases between the two germline ends. Per germline, CDR1 SEHNR and CDR2 FQNEAQ (reference sequence). For the CDR3, the DNA is TGTGCCAGCATCACCCCGGCAGATACGCAGTATTTT. Residues: CASITPADTQYF.

This clone was detected once. This sequence joins TRBV5-1 and TRBJ2-1; TRBD2 agrees at 13 bases. The J segment lost 6 bases and the V segment lost 3 bases, leaving 9 bases of the junction unmatched. From germline, CDR1 is SGHRS and CDR2 YFSETQ. This CDR3 is built from 17 residues. The CDR3 spells CASSSGSGLAGPNEQFF. Here the CDR3 DNA reads TGCGCCAGCAGCTCAGGGTCGGGACTAGCGGGACCCAATGAGCAGTTCTTC.

The rearrangement uses TRBV7-2 and TRBJ1-6; TRBD1 is a possible D gene (5 bases). In germline, CDR1 is SGHTA, CDR2 FQGNSA. CDR3 size: 12 residues. Between the trimmed V and J ends, which lost 5 bases and 13 bases, there was a span of 12 bases. As DNA, the CDR3 is TGTGCCAGCAGCCCACCGGAGGGGCCCCTCCACTTT. Its protein is CASSPPEGPLHF.

The chain links TRBV3-1 (or the pseudogene TRBV3-2) to TRBJ2-7; D gene unclear. Germline CDR1 is LGHDT and CDR2 is YNNKEL (reference sequence). The V end lost 2 bases, the J end lost 6 bases, and 8 bases lay between the germline ends. CDR3 length equals 12 residues. CDR3 sequence reads: CASSQIKSEQYF. For the CDR3, the DNA is TGTGCCAGCAGCCAAATTAAATCCGAGCAGTACTTC.